This T cell receptor (beta chain) was retrieved from a study of T cell responses to AZD1222 COVID-19 vaccine. The repertoire was sequenced with immunoSEQ multiplex PCR; TCRdb's copy has only in-frame clones and lacks some. The sample shows roughly 150,000 clones, approximately 89% of them seen only once. This sample comprised peripheral blood, obtained 28 days after the second AZD1222 dose. This clonotype was sampled from an adult who received the AZD1222 COVID-19 vaccine.

CDR3 in amino acids: CASSPGGITNEKLFF. The CDR3 nucleotides are TGTGCCAGTAGTCCGGGGGGGATCACTAATGAAAAACTGTTTTTT. This chain links TRBV19 with TRBJ1-4; perhaps TRBD1 as D (5 bases). V lost 5 bases, J lost 2 bases, and 12 bases lay in between. Germline values: CDR1 LNHDA, CDR2 SQIVND (reference sequence). This CDR3 region has 15 residues.